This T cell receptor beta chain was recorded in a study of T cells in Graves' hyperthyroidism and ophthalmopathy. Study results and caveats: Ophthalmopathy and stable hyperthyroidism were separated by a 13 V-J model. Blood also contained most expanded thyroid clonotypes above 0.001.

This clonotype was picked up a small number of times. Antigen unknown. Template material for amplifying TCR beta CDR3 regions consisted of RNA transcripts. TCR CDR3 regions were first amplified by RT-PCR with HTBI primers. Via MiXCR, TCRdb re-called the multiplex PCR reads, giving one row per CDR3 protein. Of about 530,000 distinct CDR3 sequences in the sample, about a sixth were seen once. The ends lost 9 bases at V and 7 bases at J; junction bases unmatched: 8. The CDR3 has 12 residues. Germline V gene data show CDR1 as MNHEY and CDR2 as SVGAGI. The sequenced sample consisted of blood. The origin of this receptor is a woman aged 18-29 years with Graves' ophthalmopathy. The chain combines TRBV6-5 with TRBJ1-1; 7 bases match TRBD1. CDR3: CASVTGAIEAFF. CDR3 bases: TGTGCCAGTGTTACAGGGGCCATTGAAGCTTTCTTT.